This T cell receptor (beta chain) was sequenced during a study of T cells expressing NK-cell markers. Study summary: Sequencing of TCR beta repertoires drew on sorted CD3+CD56+NKG2C+, CD3+CD56+NKG2C- and CD3+CD56-NKG2C+ T cells.

TCRdb reworked the 5' RACE reads into one entry per CDR3 protein, no DNA. Across roughly 160,000 distinct CDR3 sequences, the top ten clones capture about a fifth of the sample. The CDR3 runs 14 residues. Germline loops: CDR1 SNHLY, CDR2 FYNNEI. The chain carries TRBV2 and TRBJ2-1; checking the TCRdb D call of TRBD2 is not possible without DNA. The specimen sequenced was blood T cells: a sorted CD56 or NKG2C T cell subset, CD4+ or CD8+ T cells, or bulk PBMC T cells (not recorded which). The sequence was obtained from a woman between 18 and 69 years old in good health. CDR3 protein: CASRFERNLNEQFF. The full variable domain, rest sourced from reference TRBV2 and TRBJ2-1, is EPEVTQTPSHQVTQMGQEVILRCVPISNHLYFYWYRQILGQKVEFLVSFYNNEISEKSEIFDDQFSVERPDGSNFTLKIRSTKLEDSAMYFCASRFERNLNEQFFGPGTRLTVL.